These 8 T cell receptor beta chains were all obtained from the same sample, sequenced in a study of T cell repertoires in cytomegalovirus infection. TCRdb re-derived calls from the reads in MiXCR, one entry per CDR3 protein. The table lists more than 400,000 distinct CDR3 sequences, 26% of them singletons. Sequencing was done on a sample of PBMCs. The receptors come from a human donor in good health (CMV status not recorded). Some clones in this sample may be carry-over from other donors' samples.

The chain links TRBV4-3 to TRBJ2-7, with no clear D. Trimming took 4 bases from V and 7 from J, leaving 14 bases between them. This CDR3 has 13 residues. Germline V CDR1 and CDR2: LGHNA, YSLEER. CDR3 nucleotide sequence: TGCGCCAGCAGCCCCCAGGTGGGATGGGAGCAGTACTTC. Its translation: CASSPQVGWEQYF.

This clonotype was counted a few times. The chain is built from TRBV20-1 and TRBJ1-2; 8 nucleotides match TRBD1. V was clipped by 6 bases and J by 5 bases; unmatched bases: 11. CDR3 size: 14 residues. Germline lookup yields CDR1 DFQATT and CDR2 SNEGSKA (reference sequence). DNA of the CDR3: TGCAGTGCAACCAGCGGACAGGGATGGTATGGCTACACCTTC. It yields the protein CSATSGQGWYGYTF.

This sequence joins TRBV20-1 and TRBJ2-5, with 9 bases fitting TRBD1. Germline CDR1 DFQATT, CDR2 SNEGSKA (reference sequence). V lost 6 bases to trimming and J lost 7 bases; unmatched junction nucleotides: 12. There are 14 residues in the CDR3. The CDR3 here is CSASVTGQGGTQYF. The CDR3 nucleotides are TGCAGTGCCAGCGTAACGGGACAGGGAGGGACCCAGTACTTC.

This clonotype was counted a few times. V and J are TRBV5-1 and TRBJ2-7; 10 nucleotides line up with TRBD2. Per the germline V gene, CDR1 is SGHRS and CDR2 is YFSETQ. This CDR3 has 16 amino acids. The V and J ends lost 2 bases and 7 bases, in that order; junction bases with no gene match: 12. The CDR3 sequence: CASSFGSGRALGEQYF. The CDR3 coding sequence is TGCGCCAGCAGCTTTGGAAGCGGGAGGGCCCTAGGAGAGCAGTACTTC.

This clonotype has ten or more counts. The chain is built from TRBV11-2 and TRBJ2-1, with 7 nucleotides matching TRBD2. V shed 7 bases and J 7 bases; nucleotides not matched to a gene: 13. Germline V CDR1 and CDR2: SGHAT, FQNNGV. The length of the CDR3 is 15 residues. The CDR3 here is CASTNPGVGGNEQFF. The CDR3 bases are TGTGCCAGCACTAATCCGGGGGTGGGAGGGAATGAGCAGTTCTTC. Full variable domain (remainder filled in from reference TRBV11-2 and TRBJ2-1): EAGVAQSPRYKIIEKRQSVAFWCNPISGHATLYWYQQILGQGPKLLIQFQNNGVVDDSQLPKDRFSAERLKGVDSTLKIQPAKLEDSAVYLCASTNPGVGGNEQFFGPGTRLTVL.

CDR3 protein: CASSRSGANVLTF. CDR3 DNA sequence: TGTGCCAGCAGTAGGTCCGGGGCCAACGTCCTGACTTTC. V is TRBV12-3 or TRBV12-4 and J is TRBJ2-6; D is undetermined. V gave up 5 bases and J gave up 4 bases, with 6 bases separating them. CDR3 length: 13 amino acids.

In this sample, this clonotype turned up many times. The chain joins TRBV7-2 to TRBJ2-2; D may be TRBD1 (5 bases). Germline V lookup: CDR1 SGHTA, CDR2 FQGNSA. This CDR3 spans 15 amino acids. The V and J ends lost 5 bases and 6 bases respectively, with 16 bases between them. The chain's CDR3 is CASSPQVRAAGELFF. Here the CDR3 DNA reads TGTGCCAGCAGCCCACAGGTCCGGGCGGCCGGGGAGCTGTTTTTT.

The chain has TRBV11-1 and TRBJ2-7; 8 bases align to TRBD2. This CDR3 has 14 residues. The germline V gene has CDR1 SGHAT and CDR2 FQDESV (reference sequence). J was trimmed by 5 bases and V by 5 bases; bases with no gene match: 8. In DNA form, the CDR3 reads TGTGCCAGCAGCCCAAGCGGGAGCAGAGACGAGCAGTACTTC. Translating it yields CASSPSGSRDEQYF.